The 13 T cell receptor beta chains listed next were all sequenced from one sample in a study of T cell repertoires in cytomegalovirus infection. One entry per CDR3 protein results from TCRdb running MiXCR on the reads. The sample has about 360,000 distinct CDR3 sequences; 15% to 20% are singletons. The sequencing input was PBMCs. The source is a human donor in good health (CMV status not recorded). Some clones in this sample may be carry-over from other donors' samples.

This clonotype was counted a few times. The CDR3 sequence is CSVDGRAENTGELFF. CDR3 nucleotide sequence: TGCAGCGTTGATGGTCGAGCGGAGAACACCGGGGAGCTGTTTTTT. The V gene is TRBV29-1, the J gene TRBJ2-2, with a possible D match to TRBD2 (5 bases). Trimming stripped 3 bases from V and 1 base from J, with 12 bases between. The length of the CDR3 is 15 residues. Germline V gives CDR1 SQVTM, CDR2 ANQGSEA.

The chain couples TRBV5-4 to TRBJ2-1; 9 bases agree with TRBD2. Germline-derived CDR1 and CDR2 are SGHNT and YYREEE (reference sequence). This CDR3 has 16 residues. Losses at the gene ends were 4 bases for V and 2 bases for J; bases not matched to a gene: 7. CDR3 amino acids: CASSLSGSAPYNEQFF. The DNA for the CDR3 is TGTGCCAGCAGCCTTAGCGGGAGTGCCCCCTACAATGAGCAGTTCTTC.

This clonotype was counted only a few times. This chain connects TRBV27 to TRBJ2-1; TRBD1 aligns across 8 bases. The germline gives CDR1 MNHEY, CDR2 SMNVEV (reference sequence). V lost 2 bases and J lost 6; bases outside the gene matches: 6. This CDR3 contains 15 residues. The CDR3 region is CASSLTGTGGNEQFF. As DNA, the CDR3 is TGTGCCAGCAGTTTAACGGGGACAGGAGGCAATGAGCAGTTCTTC.

This clonotype was seen more than once but under ten times. V is TRBV7-8 and J is TRBJ2-3, with D hard to call. V gave up 1 base and J gave up 5 bases, with 7 bases separating them. Germline V gene data show CDR1 as SGHVS and CDR2 as FQNEAQ. The CDR3 is 13 amino acids. CDR3 sequence (DNA): TGTGCCAGCAGCTTAGGACATAGAGATACGCAGTATTTT. It encodes CASSLGHRDTQYF. Full variable domain (rest looked up from reference TRBV7-8 and TRBJ2-3): GAGVSQSPRYKVAKRGQDVALRCDPISGHVSLFWYQQALGQGPEFLTYFQNEAQLDKSGLPSDRFFAERPEGSVSTLKIQRTQQEDSAVYLCASSLGHRDTQYFGPGTRLTVL.

This clonotype showed up many times. The chain uses TRBV5-1 and TRBJ1-3, with a possible D match to TRBD1 (5 bases). Trimming removed 4 bases at V and 4 bases at J, with 9 bases between. The length of the CDR3 is 13 residues. Germline CDR1 reads SGHRS; CDR2 reads YFSETQ. The CDR3 DNA follows: TGCGCCAGCAGCCCTGGACACGGAAACACCATATATTTT. Translating it yields CASSPGHGNTIYF.

This rearrangement joins TRBV4-1 to TRBJ1-5; 7 positions match TRBD1. The V segment lost 2 bases and the J segment 5 bases; nucleotides outside the gene matches: 6. In germline, CDR1 is MGHRA, CDR2 YSYEKL. The CDR3 is 15 residues long. The CDR3 nucleotides read TGCGCCAGCAGCCAACCCGACAGGGAACATCAGCCCCAGCATTTT. It encodes CASSQPDREHQPQHF.

Many counts were recorded for this clonotype. This chain joins TRBV7-2 and TRBJ2-7; the D is unclear. Germline assignment: CDR1 SGHTA and CDR2 FQGNSA. This CDR3 has 14 amino acids. The V end was cut by 1 base, the J end by 3 bases, with 10 bases between. Here the CDR3 DNA reads TGTGCCAGCAGCTTAGTCGCCCTCGTCTACGAGCAGTACTTC. Its protein product is CASSLVALVYEQYF.

This clonotype was found a few times. The chain joins TRBV28 to TRBJ2-3, with D unresolved. The CDR3 covers 12 residues. Per germline, CDR1 MDHEN and CDR2 SYDVKM. V was cut by 2 bases and J by 4 bases, with 4 bases left in between. For the CDR3, the DNA is TGTGCCAGCAGTTTAAACCCAGATACGCAGTATTTT. Translated, it gives CASSLNPDTQYF.

This clonotype was detected ten times or more. The chain joins TRBV7-9 to TRBJ2-7; weak D call: TRBD1 (6 bases). The germline CDR1 and CDR2 sequences are SEHNR and FQNEAQ (reference sequence). Between the trimmed V and J ends, which lost 5 bases and 0 bases, there was a span of 8 bases. The CDR3 contains 13 residues. Here the CDR3 DNA reads TGTGCCAGCAGCCAGGGGAGCTCCTACGAGCAGTACTTC. The encoded protein is CASSQGSSYEQYF.

A few counts support this clonotype. The V and J genes are TRBV6-2 or TRBV6-3 and TRBJ2-2; D is ambiguous. This CDR3 is 15 amino acids long. Trimming cost V 6 bases and J 0 bases, with 11 bases left between them. The germline gives CDR1 MNHEY, CDR2 SVGEGT. CDR3 sequence: CASRLDGSNTGELFF. The CDR3 coding sequence is TGTGCCAGCAGACTGGACGGGTCGAACACCGGGGAGCTGTTTTTT.

This clonotype was observed a few times. V is TRBV20-1 and J is TRBJ1-1, with TRBD1 as a possible D gene (6 bases). Trimming removed 7 bases at V and 7 bases at J, with 31 bases between. The CDR3 sequence is 17 residues long. Germline V gene sequence: CDR1 DFQATT, CDR2 SNEGSKA (reference sequence). CDR3 sequence: CSVRGRQGSRSVIEAFF. The DNA of the CDR3 is TGCAGTGTCAGAGGCAGGCAGGGGTCACGATCGGTAATTGAAGCTTTCTTT.

This clonotype was picked up one time. V and J are TRBV20-1 and TRBJ1-4, with a tentative D call TRBD1 (6 bases). Trimming took off 3 bases at V and 3 bases at J, with 8 bases between the two ends. Germline CDR1 is DFQATT and CDR2 is SNEGSKA (reference sequence). CDR3 size: 13 residues. CDR3: CSASRGSNEKLFF. The CDR3 DNA sequence: TGCAGTGCTAGCAGGGGTTCTAATGAAAAACTGTTTTTT.

This clonotype was detected a few times. The chain uses TRBV7-9 and TRBJ2-7; the D is unclear. The CDR3 has 14 amino acids. The germline V and J ends were trimmed by 4 bases and 0 bases, with 10 bases remaining between them. CDR1 is SEHNR, CDR2 FQNEAQ, per germline (reference sequence). The CDR3 region has the DNA TGTGCCAGCAGCTCATTTGGCGGCTCCTACGAGCAGTACTTC. As protein: CASSSFGGSYEQYF. Full variable domain (missing parts from reference TRBV7-9 and TRBJ2-7): DTGVSQNPRHKITKRGQNVTFRCDPISEHNRLYWYRQTLGQGPEFLTYFQNEAQLEKSRLLSDRFSAERPKGSFSTLEIQRTEQGDSAMYLCASSSFGGSYEQYFGPGTRLTVT.